The subject of this entry is one TCR beta chain. No antigen is known for it. Base qualities were left out, and no much larger clone turns up one base away. The V and J ends are trimmed by 1 base and 2 bases, leaving 8 bases between them. The germline V gene encodes CDR1 MGHDK and CDR2 SYGVNS. Reading from cysteine to phenylalanine, the CDR3 counts 14 amino acids. The kept DNA is CDR3 alone, 42 bases in frame from the first base. Library creation used the immunoSEQ multiplex PCR assay. Rearranged TCR beta chain sequences were amplified using the hsTCRB Kit according to the manufacturer's protocol. TCRB libraries were sequenced on an Illumina MiSeq. In the source study's methods: Demultiplexing, trimming and gene mapping were performed with the kit vendor's proprietary platform. The table was pulled from immuneACCESS by TCRdb, which kept in-frame rearrangements only. Such tables lose some clones; where checked, under half of the loss comes from unresolved V genes, and the rest has no known cause. V, J and clone size derive from that table, while D and trimming were established from the DNA sequence. Counted in this sample were fewer than 45,000 clones; 82% of them appeared once. The ten largest clonotypes hold approximately 18% of the sample.

This entry comes from a study of a mutant IDH1 vaccine in newly diagnosed glioma (dated by TCRdb to the early 2020s). For context, the study as a whole: In the chemotherapy-containing groups, vaccination started alongside temozolomide cycles, whereas in patients who had radiotherapy alone it started 4-6 weeks after radiotherapy. Before enrollment, most patients had been given radiochemotherapy with temozolomide as standard therapy, while the rest had received either radiotherapy alone or temozolomide alone. Of the roughly 34 treated patients, 62.5% were male and approximately 40% were female, and a mean age of roughly 41 years was recorded. The week-35 safety follow-up was designated visit V12, and the week-47 end of study was designated visit V13. Peripheral blood was collected at six visits: V03 (baseline), V05, V07, V10, V12 and V13. For exploratory analyses, longitudinal TCRB deep sequencing was carried out in roughly 23 treated patients wherever samples were available.

Overall study outcomes, separate from this receptor: Selection of PBMC samples for TCRB deep sequencing was based on availability. No apparent relationship was observed between pseudoprogression and alterations in the top peripheral T cell clonotypes detected by TCRB sequencing. Immune responses induced by the vaccine were seen in approximately 93% of patients across multiple MHC alleles. The authors stated that sample limitations prevented analyses of patient blood samples from being reproduced.

Reading the label with the study, this specimen's time point is: week 47, end of study. Each vaccine dose was 300 ug of a 20-mer mutant IDH1 peptide in Montanide, given subcutaneously with topical imiquimod. Eight vaccinations were administered to patients in weeks 1, 3, 5, 7, 11, 15, 19 and 23, corresponding to visits V03 through V10. Donors had newly diagnosed WHO grade 3 or 4 IDH1-mutant astrocytomas with loss of nuclear ATRX. The samples were drawn from NOA16, a multicentre, single-arm, open-label phase I trial in Germany that tested a mutant IDH1 peptide vaccine in humans for the first time. Genomic DNA for TCRB sequencing was extracted from EDTA blood using the DNeasy Blood and Tissue Kit.

This receptor was identified in a man aged 18 to 30 with glioma. Some clones in this sample may be carry-over from other donors' samples. Sequenced here: PBMCs, sampled from a glioma patient whose treatment included an IDH1 peptide vaccine. In this chain, TRBV25-1 is recombined with TRBJ2-5; TRBD1 is perhaps the D gene, given 5 matching bases. CDR3 region: CASSELRQQETQYF. At the DNA level, the sequence is TGTGCCAGCAGTGAATTGAGACAGCAAGAGACCCAGTACTTC.